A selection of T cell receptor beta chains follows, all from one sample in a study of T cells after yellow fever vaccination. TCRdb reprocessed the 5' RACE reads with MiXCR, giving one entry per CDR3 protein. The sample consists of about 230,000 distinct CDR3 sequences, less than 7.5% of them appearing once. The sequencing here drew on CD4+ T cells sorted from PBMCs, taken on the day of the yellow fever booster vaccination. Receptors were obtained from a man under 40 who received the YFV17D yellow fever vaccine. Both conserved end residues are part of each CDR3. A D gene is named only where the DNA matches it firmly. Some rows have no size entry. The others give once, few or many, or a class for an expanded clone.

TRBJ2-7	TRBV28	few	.	CASSQTGVLYEQYF	TGTGCCAGCAGTCAAACGGGAGTTCTGTACGAGCAGTACTTC
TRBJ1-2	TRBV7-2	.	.	CASSLSGGGGPLGYTF	TGTGCCAGCAGCTTATCGGGGGGGGGCGGACCTTTGGGCTACACCTTC
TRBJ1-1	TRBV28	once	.	CASTAETEAFF	TGTGCCAGCACCGCTGAGACTGAAGCTTTCTTT
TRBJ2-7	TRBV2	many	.	CASRLGREQYF	TGTGCCAGCAGGTTAGGGCGGGAGCAGTACTTC
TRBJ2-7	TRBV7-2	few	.	CASSLLGYSGSEQYF	TGTGCCAGCAGCTTACTGGGCTATTCGGGCTCCGAGCAGTACTTC
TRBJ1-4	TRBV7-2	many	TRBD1	CASSSGQRSEKLFF	TGTGCCAGCAGCTCGGGACAGAGGAGCGAAAAACTGTTTTTT
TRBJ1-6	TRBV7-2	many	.	CASTTGGVVSPLHF	TGTGCCAGCACCACGGGAGGAGTCGTATCACCCCTCCACTTT
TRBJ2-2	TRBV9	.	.	CASSVGGPGELFF	TGTGCCAGCAGCGTCGGGGGTCCCGGGGAGCTGTTTTTT
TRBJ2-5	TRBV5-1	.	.	CASSFSAGFQETQYF	TGCGCCAGCAGCTTTTCCGCGGGGTTTCAAGAGACCCAGTACTTC
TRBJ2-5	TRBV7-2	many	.	CASSSPTRNPETQYF	TGTGCCAGCAGCTCCCCGACCCGCAACCCGGAGACCCAGTACTTC
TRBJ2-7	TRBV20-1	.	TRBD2	CSAYRTSGSYEQYF	TGCAGTGCCTACAGGACTAGCGGGAGTTACGAGCAGTACTTC
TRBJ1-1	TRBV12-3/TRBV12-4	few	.	CASSFSRVNTEAFF	TGTGCCAGCAGTTTTTCCAGGGTGAACACTGAAGCTTTCTTT
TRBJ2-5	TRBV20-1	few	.	CSARVVGRVRETQYF	TGCAGTGCTCGAGTAGTGGGAAGGGTACGAGAGACCCAGTACTTC
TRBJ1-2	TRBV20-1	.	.	CSAATEFYGYTF	TGCAGTGCTGCGACAGAATTCTATGGCTACACCTTC
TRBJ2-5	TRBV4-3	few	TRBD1	CASSPSDRQETQYF	TGCGCCAGCAGCCCATCGGACAGGCAAGAGACCCAGTACTTC
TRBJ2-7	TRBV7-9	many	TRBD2	CASSPALADSSYEQYF	TGTGCCAGCAGCCCTGCACTAGCGGACAGCTCCTACGAGCAGTACTTC
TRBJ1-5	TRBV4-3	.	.	CASSQDGGGRQPQHF	TGCGCCAGCAGCCAAGATGGGGGTGGGCGGCAGCCCCAGCATTTT
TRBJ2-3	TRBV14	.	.	CASSRRGTLTDTQYF	TGTGCCAGCAGCCGACGGGGGACTCTCACAGATACGCAGTATTTT
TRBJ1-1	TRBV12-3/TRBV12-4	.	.	CASSSGTQNTEAFF	TGTGCCAGCAGTTCGGGGACACAGAACACTGAAGCTTTCTTT
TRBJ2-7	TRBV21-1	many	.	CASSKEDFFSYEQYF	TGTGCCAGCAGCAAAGAAGACTTTTTTTCCTACGAGCAGTACTTC
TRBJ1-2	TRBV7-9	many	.	CASSLWPTNYGYTF	TGTGCCAGCAGCTTATGGCCGACTAACTATGGCTACACCTTC
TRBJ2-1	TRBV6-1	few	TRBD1	CASPGQGRDEQFF	TGTGCCAGTCCGGGACAGGGAAGAGATGAGCAGTTCTTC
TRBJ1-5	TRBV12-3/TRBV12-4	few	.	CASSVTSNQPQHF	TGTGCCAGCAGCGTAACTAGCAATCAGCCCCAGCATTTT
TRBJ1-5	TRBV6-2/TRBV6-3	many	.	CASSYLWSQPQHF	TGTGCCAGCAGTTACTTGTGGAGTCAGCCCCAGCATTTT
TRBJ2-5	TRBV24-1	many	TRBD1	CATSDPESTGDETQYF	TGTGCCACCAGTGACCCCGAATCAACAGGGGATGAGACCCAGTACTTC
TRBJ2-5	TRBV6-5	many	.	CATQDRSRGGAQYF	TGTGCCACCCAAGACCGGTCCCGCGGAGGGGCCCAGTACTTC
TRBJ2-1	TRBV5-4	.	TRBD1	CASSLGQGATYNEQFF	TGTGCCAGCAGCCTAGGACAGGGGGCGACCTACAATGAGCAGTTCTTC
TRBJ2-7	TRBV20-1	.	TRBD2	CSAMSLAGGHYEQYF	TGCAGTGCTATGTCTCTAGCGGGAGGCCACTACGAGCAGTACTTC
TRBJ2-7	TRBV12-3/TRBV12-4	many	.	CASSRDENYEQYF	TGTGCCAGCAGCCGGGACGAGAACTACGAGCAGTACTTC
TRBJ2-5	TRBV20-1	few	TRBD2	CSARAGGNRETQYF	TGCAGTGCTCGGGCGGGAGGCAATCGGGAGACCCAGTACTTC
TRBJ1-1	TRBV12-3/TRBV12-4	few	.	CASSPFQGTEAFF	TGTGCCAGCAGTCCCTTCCAGGGCACTGAAGCTTTCTTT
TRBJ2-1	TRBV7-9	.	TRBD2	CASRFSELADNEQFF	TGTGCCAGCAGGTTTTCTGAACTAGCGGACAATGAGCAGTTCTTC
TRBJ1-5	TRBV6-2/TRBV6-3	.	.	CASSSSLLSNQPQHF	TGTGCCAGCAGTTCCAGCCTTTTGAGCAATCAGCCCCAGCATTTT
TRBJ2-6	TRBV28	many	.	CASTFAISGANVLTF	TGTGCCAGCACCTTTGCAATCTCTGGGGCCAACGTCCTGACTTTC
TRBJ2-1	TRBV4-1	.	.	CATSGSGRYNEQFF	TGCGCCACAAGCGGTTCCGGACGGTACAATGAGCAGTTCTTC
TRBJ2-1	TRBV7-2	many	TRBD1	CASSSGQGSYNEQFF	TGTGCCAGCAGCTCGGGACAGGGGTCCTACAATGAGCAGTTCTTC
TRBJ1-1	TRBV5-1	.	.	CASSVQYRNEAFF	TGCGCCAGCAGCGTACAATACAGGAACGAAGCTTTCTTT
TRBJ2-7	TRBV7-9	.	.	CASSSYGLGDYEQYF	TGTGCCAGCAGCTCCTACGGCTTAGGCGATTACGAGCAGTACTTC
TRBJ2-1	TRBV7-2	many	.	CASSLGGTLTYNEQFF	TGTGCCAGCAGCTTAGGGGGGACTTTGACCTACAATGAGCAGTTCTTC
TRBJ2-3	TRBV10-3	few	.	CAISEQVGDTQYF	TGTGCCATCAGTGAACAGGTTGGGGATACGCAGTATTTT
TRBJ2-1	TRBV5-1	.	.	CASSLAAGDEQLF	TGCGCCAGCAGCTTGGCGGCAGGGGATGAGCAGCTCTTC
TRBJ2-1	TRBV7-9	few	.	CASSFVAVGRYNEQFF	TGTGCCAGCAGCTTCGTAGCGGTCGGACGTTACAATGAGCAGTTCTTC
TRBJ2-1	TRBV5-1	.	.	CASSSIRGGDNEQFF	TGCGCCAGCAGCTCCATCAGGGGGGGAGACAATGAGCAGTTCTTC
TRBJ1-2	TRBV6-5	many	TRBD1	CATRERDSPNYGYTF	TGTGCCACACGGGAGAGGGACAGCCCTAACTATGGCTACACCTTC
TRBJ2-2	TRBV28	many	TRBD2	CASAEGQVAGGELFF	TGTGCCAGTGCCGAGGGTCAAGTAGCGGGCGGGGAGCTGTTTTTT
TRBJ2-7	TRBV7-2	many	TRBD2	CASSSLAGVAYEQYF	TGTGCCAGCAGCTCGCTAGCGGGGGTCGCCTACGAGCAGTACTTC
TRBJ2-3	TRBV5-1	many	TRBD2	CASSLGLLAGGPYTDTQYF	TGCGCCAGCAGCCTTGGTTTATTAGCGGGAGGGCCCTACACAGATACGCAGTATTTT
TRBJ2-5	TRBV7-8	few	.	CASSSGFTRGGQETQYF	TGTGCCAGCAGCTCCGGCTTCACTAGAGGGGGCCAAGAGACCCAGTACTTC
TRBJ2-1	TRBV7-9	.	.	CASSLAALVGAHEQFF	TGTGCCAGCAGCTTAGCAGCCCTAGTAGGAGCCCATGAGCAGTTCTTC
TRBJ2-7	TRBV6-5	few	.	CASSYSSGALSSYEQYF	TGTGCCAGCAGTTACTCGTCGGGGGCCCTGAGCTCCTACGAGCAGTACTTC
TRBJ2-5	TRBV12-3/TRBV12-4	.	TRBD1	CASSTMTGGRETQYF	TGTGCCAGCAGTACAATGACAGGGGGCAGGGAGACCCAGTACTTC
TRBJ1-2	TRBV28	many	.	CASSPTLRQDPYGYTF	TGTGCCAGCAGTCCCACCCTCCGACAGGACCCCTATGGCTACACCTTC
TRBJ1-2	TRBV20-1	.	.	CSARADSHYGYTF	TGCAGTGCCAGGGCGGACAGTCACTATGGCTACACCTTC
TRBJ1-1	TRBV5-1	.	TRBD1	CASSPWTGSFGRTEAFF	TGCGCCAGCAGCCCATGGACAGGGTCGTTTGGTCGGACTGAAGCTTTCTTT
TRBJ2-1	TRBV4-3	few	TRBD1	CASSQEQGAYNEQFF	TGCGCCAGCAGCCAAGAACAGGGGGCTTACAATGAGCAGTTCTTC
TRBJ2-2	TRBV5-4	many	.	CASSPRGADTGELFF	TGTGCCAGCTCGCCGAGGGGGGCGGACACCGGGGAGCTGTTTTTT